The clone carrying this TCR beta chain was seen repeatedly, ten times or more. Its antigen is unknown. The data originate from a study of identical twins. In TCRdb, the 5' RACE reads were re-called with MiXCR into one record per CDR3 protein. The sample holds about 720,000 distinct CDR3 sequences, 8.6% seen once. Study-level findings and limits: The degree of excess twin sharing was weaker in beta out-of-frame sequences. Invariant T cells like MAIT and iNKT could partly confound the zero-insertion analyses.

CDR1 and CDR2 from the germline V gene are LGHDT and YNNKEL (reference sequence). Trimming stripped 4 bases from V and 5 bases from J, with 11 bases between. The CDR3 runs to 13 residues. The data were also submitted as part of a second study, on yellow fever vaccine responses in identical twins.

This chain uses TRBV3-1 with TRBJ2-5; either TRBD1 or TRBD2 may fit D (5 bases each). The sequencing input was PBMCs. This sequence was found in a woman aged 18-29 years in good health. The CDR3 DNA follows: TGTGCCAGCAGCCTCGGGACCGCGGAGACCCAGTACTTC. Its translation is CASSLGTAETQYF.